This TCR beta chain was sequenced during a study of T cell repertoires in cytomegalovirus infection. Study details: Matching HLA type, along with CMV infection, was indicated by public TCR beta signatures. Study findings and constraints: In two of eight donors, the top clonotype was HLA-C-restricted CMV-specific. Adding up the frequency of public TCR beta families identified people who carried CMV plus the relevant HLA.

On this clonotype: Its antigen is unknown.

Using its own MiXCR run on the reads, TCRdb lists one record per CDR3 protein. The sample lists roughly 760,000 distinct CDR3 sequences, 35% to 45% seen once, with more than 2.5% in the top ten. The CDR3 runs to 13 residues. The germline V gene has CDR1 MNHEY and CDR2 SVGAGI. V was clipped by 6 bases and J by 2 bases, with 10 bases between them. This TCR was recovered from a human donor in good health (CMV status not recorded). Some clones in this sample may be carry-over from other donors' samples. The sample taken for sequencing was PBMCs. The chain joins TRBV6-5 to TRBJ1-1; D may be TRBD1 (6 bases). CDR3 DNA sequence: TGTGCCAGCAGAGGACAGATTAACACTGAAGCTTTCTTT. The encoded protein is CASRGQINTEAFF.